These T cell receptor beta chains were read from a single sample in a study of blood T cell repertoires in COVID-19. Assay used: immunoSEQ multiplex PCR; TCRdb lists only in-frame clones, some missing. The table lists 430,000 or so clones, approximately 87% of them singletons. Sequencing was performed on PBMCs or T cells enriched from blood (not recorded which). The receptors were sampled from a woman aged 40 to 49 who had recovered from COVID-19. Both conserved end residues are part of each CDR3. The D gene is left open where the match is weak. The size field is filled for only some rows; it gives once, few, many or a size class.

V gene	D gene	J gene	clone size	CDR3 protein	CDR3 DNA
TRBV7-9	.	TRBJ1-1	.	CASSSGVQAFF	TGTGCCAGCAGTTCAGGGGTTCAAGCTTTCTTT
TRBV19	TRBD1	TRBJ1-2	.	CASSQTGSVGYTF	TGTGCCAGTAGTCAGACAGGGTCCGTGGGCTACACCTTC
TRBV3-1/TRBV3-2	TRBD1	TRBJ1-1	once	CASSQGRTGQEAFF	TGTGCCAGCAGCCAAGGCCGGACAGGGCAGGAAGCTTTCTTT
TRBV19	.	TRBJ1-1	.	CASTSRRGMNTEAFF	TGTGCCAGTACCTCAAGGCGGGGTATGAACACTGAAGCTTTCTTT
TRBV9	TRBD1	TRBJ1-5	.	CASSAAGGSNQPQHF	TGTGCCAGCAGCGCCGCAGGGGGTAGCAATCAGCCCCAGCATTTT
TRBV28	.	TRBJ1-2	.	CASREKLGYTF	TGTGCCAGCAGAGAGAAGCTTGGCTACACCTTC
TRBV5-4	.	TRBJ1-2	.	CASRGFRDYGYTF	TGTGCCAGCAGAGGATTTCGGGACTATGGCTACACCTTC
TRBV5-4	TRBD1	TRBJ1-4	.	CASSLMQTGLHEKLFF	TGTGCCAGCAGCTTGATGCAGACAGGGCTACATGAAAAACTGTTTTTT
TRBV19	TRBD1	TRBJ1-4	.	CASSILGGQGEKLFF	TGTGCCAGTAGTATTTTAGGGGGACAGGGTGAAAAACTGTTTTTT
TRBV6-6	.	TRBJ1-1	.	CASSLDRYTEAFF	TGTGCCAGCAGTTTAGACAGGTACACTGAAGCTTTCTTT
TRBV11-3	.	TRBJ1-3	.	CASSPRGGGGNTIYF	TGTGCCAGCAGCCCCCGCGGGGGAGGTGGAAACACCATATATTTT
TRBV3-1/TRBV3-2	TRBD1	TRBJ2-7	.	CASSQDPRTGKYF	TGTGCCAGCAGCCAAGACCCCCGGACAGGGAAGTACTTC
TRBV7-9	TRBD2	TRBJ2-3	.	CASSQRTSGWDTQYF	TGTGCCAGCAGCCAGAGGACTAGCGGGTGGGATACGCAGTATTTT
TRBV6-2/TRBV6-3	TRBD2	TRBJ2-1	.	CASSFTLAGVSINEQFF	TGTGCCAGCAGTTTCACCTTAGCGGGAGTTTCCATAAATGAGCAGTTCTTC
TRBV2	.	TRBJ1-4	.	CASILGEKLFF	TGTGCCAGCATACTTGGTGAAAAACTGTTTTTT
TRBV7-6	.	TRBJ2-3	.	CASSLGLISTDTQYF	TGTGCCAGCAGCTTAGGACTCATTAGCACAGATACGCAGTATTTT
TRBV18	.	TRBJ1-6	.	CASSLPTTGLKSPLHF	TGTGCCAGCTCACTACCAACTACTGGTTTAAAGTCACCCCTCCACTTT
TRBV5-6	.	TRBJ1-1	.	CASTQLNTEAFF	TGTGCCAGCACCCAATTGAACACTGAAGCTTTCTTT
TRBV4-3	.	TRBJ2-7	.	CASSQGASGTIYEQYF	TGCGCCAGCAGCCAGGGGGCCTCCGGGACTATCTACGAGCAGTACTTC
TRBV19	TRBD1	TRBJ2-3	.	CASGNRGRTDTQYF	TGTGCCAGTGGTAACAGGGGAAGGACAGATACGCAGTATTTT
TRBV18	TRBD1	TRBJ2-7	few	CASSPRGTGGFGEQYF	TGTGCCAGCTCACCACGGGGGACAGGGGGATTTGGCGAGCAGTACTTC
TRBV18	TRBD2	TRBJ2-5	once	CASSHGLAGVTQYF	TGTGCCAGCTCACACGGACTAGCGGGAGTGACCCAGTACTTC
TRBV7-9	TRBD1	TRBJ1-4	.	CASSPPGTGEKLFF	TGTGCCAGCAGCCCGCCCGGGACAGGGGAAAAACTGTTTTTT
TRBV7-2	.	TRBJ2-5	.	CASSLDGEETQYF	TGTGCCAGCAGCTTAGACGGGGAAGAGACCCAGTACTTC
TRBV10-3	.	TRBJ2-2	.	CAISAGDSTGELFF	TGTGCCATCAGTGCAGGGGATAGCACCGGGGAGCTGTTTTTT
TRBV10-1	TRBD1	TRBJ2-7	few	CARGDSSYEQYF	TGCGCCAGGGGGGACAGTTCCTACGAGCAGTACTTC
TRBV7-2	TRBD1	TRBJ2-5	.	CASSLQGWGLRETQYF	TGTGCCAGCAGCCTACAGGGGTGGGGGTTGCGAGAGACCCAGTACTTC
TRBV7-9	TRBD2	TRBJ2-3	.	CASSEYRLAVITDTQYF	TGTGCCAGCAGCGAATATAGACTAGCGGTTATCACAGATACGCAGTATTTT
TRBV19	.	TRBJ2-4	.	CASSTGHSLAKNIQYF	TGTGCCAGTAGTACAGGGCACTCACTGGCCAAAAACATTCAGTACTTC